The TCR beta chain described here comes from a study of T cells in Graves' hyperthyroidism and ophthalmopathy (dated by TCRdb to about 2019). In the study overall: Peripheral blood was collected at initial diagnosis, before any treatment. A discovery cohort of approximately 100 patients, about 40 with Graves' ophthalmopathy and about 60 with stable Graves' hyperthyroidism, was used to find distinguishing TCR V-J signatures. Prospective prediction of ophthalmopathy was tested in an independent validation cohort consisting of 18 hyperthyroidism patients and 17 patients who later progressed to ophthalmopathy. The roughly 100 discovery patients were randomly split 7:3 into training and test sets. In addition, the study compared T-cell repertoires in thyroid tissue and in blood from roughly 6 Graves' hyperthyroidism patients. After blood sampling, hyperthyroidism patients were treated with methimazole at a starting dose of 30 mg daily, and ophthalmopathy patients were treated with high-dose intravenous methylprednisolone. TCR Vbeta CDR3 sequencing of roughly 140 peripheral blood samples (more than 40 ophthalmopathy, 70 to 85 hyperthyroidism and 17 progressor patients) is reported in the paper. Overall study results and their limits: During validation, the model predicted progression to ophthalmopathy a median of about 6.3 months ahead of onset, with 70.59% sensitivity and under 85% specificity. No statistical method was used to fix the sample size in advance, and group allocation was not hidden from the investigators. In cross-validation, a model built on a 13 V-J signature told ophthalmopathy apart from stable hyperthyroidism with 87.88% sensitivity and about 81% specificity, and in testing the same model reached 80%/75%. Most expanded thyroid clonotypes (frequency above 0.001) were also detected in blood, a finding suggesting that blood repertoires may reflect thyroid immune responses.

A patient counted as having stable Graves' hyperthyroidism if no progression to ophthalmopathy occurred over 18 months of follow-up. Hyperthyroidism patients were aged 18 to 65 years and newly diagnosed, with disease duration of less than 2 months. Any patient with an uncontrolled infection, another autoimmune disease, pregnancy or lactation was excluded. Clinical symptoms, serum thyroxine and TRAb, thyroid ultrasound, and orbital computed tomography formed the basis for the diagnoses. PBMCs were isolated from more than 9 ml of fresh peripheral blood by Ficoll-Paque density gradient centrifugation. Total RNA was extracted with Trizol reagent, and quality was checked on an Agilent 2100 Bioanalyzer. The table lists this clonotype with many counts. This clone's antigen is unknown. Per-base quality was not reported, and no clone a single base away is much larger than it. The TCR beta CDR3 regions were amplified from RNA transcripts. The TCR CDR3 was subjected to a first round of RT-PCR using the HTBI primer set and the Qiagen OneStep RT-PCR kit. Libraries were constructed in a second round of multiplex PCR, after which size selection and purification were performed. Paired-end sequencing of the libraries was performed with 100 bp reads on an Illumina HiSeq2000. The authors' analysis ran thus. SOAPnuke was used to process the raw data, removing reads that contained adapters or uncalled bases, had a mean Phred below 15, or lacked an exact match to the constant primer or identifier. High-quality paired reads were merged with COPE v1.2.5, and unique nucleotide sequences were defined as clonotypes. Clonotypes were aligned to IMGT TRBV, TRBD and TRBJ reference segments using MiTCR v1.1. The analysis was restricted to V-J combinations with a frequency above 0.0001, which together covered roughly 99% of the repertoires. The TCS score was defined as the ratio of F50 (clonal expansion) to E x V (chaos), calculated using BLOSUM62-based TCRdist between CDR3 peptides within each V-J. Welch's t-statistics and random forest reduced several hundred V-J features to under 15, which were used in a naive Bayes classifier (R e1071). TCRdb handled the public reads itself, with Q25 trimming in fastp and clone calling in MiXCR, and kept productive beta chains. A single entry per CDR3 protein holds the most common genes and DNA from its merged rows. V and J calls and clone size were set by TCRdb, not the authors. This sample comprises 350,000 to 400,000 distinct CDR3 sequences, 15% to 20% of them detected only once. The ten top clones hold around 3.4% of the sample.

Reading from cysteine to phenylalanine, the CDR3 counts 16 amino acids. Only the CDR3 region is kept as DNA, spanning 48 bases read in frame from base 1. The V end gives up 0 bases and the J end 10 bases, leaving 14 bases in the junction not matched to a gene. CDR1 and CDR2 are drawn from the germline V gene: LGHNA, YNFKEQ. Sequenced sample: blood. The chain uses TRBV4-2 and TRBJ1-2, with 7 middle bases fitting TRBD1. The receptor comes from a woman aged 18 to 35 with Graves' hyperthyroidism. The CDR3 protein is CASSQDLFRGGADYTF. The DNA reads as follows: TGTGCCAGCAGCCAAGATTTATTTCGAGGGGGCGCCGACTACACCTTC.